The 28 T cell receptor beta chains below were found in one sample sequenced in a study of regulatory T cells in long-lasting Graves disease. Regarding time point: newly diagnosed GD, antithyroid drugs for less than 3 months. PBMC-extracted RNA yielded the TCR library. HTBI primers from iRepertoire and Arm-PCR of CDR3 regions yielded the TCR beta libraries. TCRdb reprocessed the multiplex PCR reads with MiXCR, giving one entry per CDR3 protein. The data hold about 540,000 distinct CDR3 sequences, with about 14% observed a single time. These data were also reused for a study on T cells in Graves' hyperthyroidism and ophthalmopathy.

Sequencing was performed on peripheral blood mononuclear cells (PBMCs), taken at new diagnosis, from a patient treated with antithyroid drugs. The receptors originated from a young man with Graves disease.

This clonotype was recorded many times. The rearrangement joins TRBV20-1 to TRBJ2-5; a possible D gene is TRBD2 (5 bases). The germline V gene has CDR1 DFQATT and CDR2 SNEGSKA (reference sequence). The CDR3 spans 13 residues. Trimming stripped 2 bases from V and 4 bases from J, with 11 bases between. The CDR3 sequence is CSARRASGETQYF. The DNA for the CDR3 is TGCAGTGCTAGAAGGGCAAGCGGAGAGACCCAGTACTTC.

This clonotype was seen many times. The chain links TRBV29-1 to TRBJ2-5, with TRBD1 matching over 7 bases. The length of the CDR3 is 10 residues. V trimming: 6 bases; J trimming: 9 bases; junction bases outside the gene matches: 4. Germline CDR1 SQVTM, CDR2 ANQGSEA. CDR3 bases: TGCAGCGTAGACAGGGCGCCCCAGTACTTC. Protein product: CSVDRAPQYF.

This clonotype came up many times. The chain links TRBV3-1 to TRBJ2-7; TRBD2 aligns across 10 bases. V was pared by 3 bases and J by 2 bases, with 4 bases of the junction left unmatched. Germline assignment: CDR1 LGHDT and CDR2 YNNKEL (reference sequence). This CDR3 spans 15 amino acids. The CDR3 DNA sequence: TGTGCCAGCAGCCAGACTAGCGGGTCCCCCTACGAGCAGTACTTC. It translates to CASSQTSGSPYEQYF.

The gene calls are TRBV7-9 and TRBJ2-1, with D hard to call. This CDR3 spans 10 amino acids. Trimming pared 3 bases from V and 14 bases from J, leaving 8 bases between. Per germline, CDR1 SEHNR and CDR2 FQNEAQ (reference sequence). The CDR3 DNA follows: TGTGCCAGCAGCTTGTCCCAGAAGTTCTTC. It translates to CASSLSQKFF.

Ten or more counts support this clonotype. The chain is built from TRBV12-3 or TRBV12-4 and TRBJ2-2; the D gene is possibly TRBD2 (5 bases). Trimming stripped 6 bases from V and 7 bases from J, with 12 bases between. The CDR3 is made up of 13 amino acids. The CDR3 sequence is CASRLTRIGELFF. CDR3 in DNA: TGTGCCAGCAGGCTAACTAGGATCGGGGAGCTGTTTTTT.

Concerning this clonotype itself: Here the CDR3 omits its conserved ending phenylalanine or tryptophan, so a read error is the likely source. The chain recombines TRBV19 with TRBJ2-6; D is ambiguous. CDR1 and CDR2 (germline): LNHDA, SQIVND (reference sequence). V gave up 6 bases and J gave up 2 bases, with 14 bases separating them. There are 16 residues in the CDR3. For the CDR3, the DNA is TGTGCCAGTAGGACCTTTGGGGTAACTGGGGCCAACGTCCTGACTCTC. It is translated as CASRTFGVTGANVLTL.

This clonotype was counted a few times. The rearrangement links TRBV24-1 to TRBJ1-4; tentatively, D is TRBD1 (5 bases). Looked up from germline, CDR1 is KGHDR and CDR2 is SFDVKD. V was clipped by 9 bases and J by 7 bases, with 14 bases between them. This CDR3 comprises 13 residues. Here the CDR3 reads CATQQAGGEKLFF. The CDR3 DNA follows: TGTGCCACCCAACAGGCCGGGGGTGAAAAACTGTTTTTT.

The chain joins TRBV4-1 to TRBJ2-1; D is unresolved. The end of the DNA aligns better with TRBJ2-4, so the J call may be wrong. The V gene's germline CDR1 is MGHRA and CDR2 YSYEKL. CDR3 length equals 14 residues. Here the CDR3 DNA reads TGCGCCAGCAGCTCAATCATGGACAAAAACATTCAGTACTTC. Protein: CASSSIMDKNIQYF.

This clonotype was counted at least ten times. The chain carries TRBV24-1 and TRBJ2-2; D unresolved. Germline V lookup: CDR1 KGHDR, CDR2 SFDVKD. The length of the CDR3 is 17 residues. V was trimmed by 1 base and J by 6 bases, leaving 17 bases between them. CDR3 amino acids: CATSDFGGAGTSGELFF. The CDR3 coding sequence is TGTGCCACCAGTGATTTTGGTGGCGCAGGTACCTCCGGGGAGCTGTTTTTT.

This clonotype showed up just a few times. The CDR3 loop is CSARGTSGDEKLFF. In DNA, the CDR3 is TGCAGTGCTAGAGGGACTTCTGGGGATGAAAAACTGTTTTTT. The V and J genes are TRBV20-1 and TRBJ1-4; no reliable D call. Per the germline V gene, CDR1 is DFQATT and CDR2 is SNEGSKA (reference sequence). The CDR3 sequence is 14 residues long. V shed 1 base and J shed 6 bases, with 12 bases lying between them.

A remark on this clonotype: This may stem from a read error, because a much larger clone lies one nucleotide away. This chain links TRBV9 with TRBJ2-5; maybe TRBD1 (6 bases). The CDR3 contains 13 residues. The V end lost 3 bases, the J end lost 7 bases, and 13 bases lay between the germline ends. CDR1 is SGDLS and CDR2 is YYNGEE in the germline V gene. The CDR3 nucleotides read TGTGCCAGCAGCGAGGGACAAGCAGGGACCCAGTACTTC. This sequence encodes CASSEGQAGTQYF.

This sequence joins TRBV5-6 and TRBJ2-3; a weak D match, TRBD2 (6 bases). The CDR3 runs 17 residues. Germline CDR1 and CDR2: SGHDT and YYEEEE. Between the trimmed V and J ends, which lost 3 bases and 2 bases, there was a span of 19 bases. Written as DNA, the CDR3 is TGTGCCAGCAGCTGGATCGGGGTAGCGGAGTCCACAGATACGCAGTATTTT. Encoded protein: CASSWIGVAESTDTQYF.

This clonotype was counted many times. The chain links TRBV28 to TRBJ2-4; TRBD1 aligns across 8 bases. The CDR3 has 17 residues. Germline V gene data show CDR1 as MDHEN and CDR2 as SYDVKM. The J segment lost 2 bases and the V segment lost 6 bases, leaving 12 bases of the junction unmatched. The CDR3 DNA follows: TGTGCCAGCAGGACACCCGGACAGGGAGTCACCAAAAACATTCAGTACTTC. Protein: CASRTPGQGVTKNIQYF.

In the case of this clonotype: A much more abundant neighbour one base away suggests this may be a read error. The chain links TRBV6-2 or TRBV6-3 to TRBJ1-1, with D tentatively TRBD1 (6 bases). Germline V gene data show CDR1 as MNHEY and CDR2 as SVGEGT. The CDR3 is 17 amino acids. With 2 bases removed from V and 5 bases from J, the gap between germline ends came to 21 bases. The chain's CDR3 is CASSYPIWGAHSTEAFF. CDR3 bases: TGTGCCAGCAGTTACCCGATCTGGGGGGCGCATTCAACTGAAGCTTTCTTT.

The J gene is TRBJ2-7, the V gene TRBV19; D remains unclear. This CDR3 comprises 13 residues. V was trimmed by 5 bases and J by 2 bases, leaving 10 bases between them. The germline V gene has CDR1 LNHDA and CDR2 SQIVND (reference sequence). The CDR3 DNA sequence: TGTGCCAGTAGTCAAGACGCCCCCTACGAGCAGTACTTC. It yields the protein CASSQDAPYEQYF.

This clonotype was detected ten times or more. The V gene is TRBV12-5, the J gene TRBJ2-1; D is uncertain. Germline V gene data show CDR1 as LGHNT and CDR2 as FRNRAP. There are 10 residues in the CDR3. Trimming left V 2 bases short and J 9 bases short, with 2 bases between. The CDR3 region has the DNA TGTGCTAGTGGTTTGACTGAGCAGTTCTTC. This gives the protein CASGLTEQFF. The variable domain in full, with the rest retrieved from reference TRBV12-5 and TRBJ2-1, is DARVTQTPRHKVTEMGQEVTMRCQPILGHNTVFWYRQTMMQGLELLAYFRNRAPLDDSGMPKDRFSAEMPDATLATLKIQPSEPRDSAVYFCASGLTEQFFGPGTRLTVL.

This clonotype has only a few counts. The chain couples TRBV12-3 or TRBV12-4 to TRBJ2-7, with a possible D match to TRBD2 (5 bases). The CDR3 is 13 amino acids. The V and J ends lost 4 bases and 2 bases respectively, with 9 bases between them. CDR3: CASSWSGAYEQYF. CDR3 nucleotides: TGTGCCAGCAGTTGGAGCGGAGCCTACGAGCAGTACTTC.

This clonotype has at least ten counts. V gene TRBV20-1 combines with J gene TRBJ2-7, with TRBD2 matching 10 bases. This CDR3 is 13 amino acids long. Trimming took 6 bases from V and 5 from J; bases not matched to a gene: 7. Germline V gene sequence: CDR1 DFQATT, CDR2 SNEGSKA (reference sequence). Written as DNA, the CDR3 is TGCAGTGCCACCCTAGCGGGAGTTAACGAGCAGTACTTC. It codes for CSATLAGVNEQYF.

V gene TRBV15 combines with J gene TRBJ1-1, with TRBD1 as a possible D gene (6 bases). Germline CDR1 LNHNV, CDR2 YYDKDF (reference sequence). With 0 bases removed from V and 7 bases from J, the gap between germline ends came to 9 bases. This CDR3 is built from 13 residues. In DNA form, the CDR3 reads TGTGCCACCAGCAGAGAATGGACAGTTGAAGCTTTCTTT. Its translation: CATSREWTVEAFF.

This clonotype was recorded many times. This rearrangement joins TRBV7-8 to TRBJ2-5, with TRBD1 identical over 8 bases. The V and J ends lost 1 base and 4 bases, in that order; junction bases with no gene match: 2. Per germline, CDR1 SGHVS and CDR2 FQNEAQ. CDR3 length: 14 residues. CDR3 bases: TGTGCCAGCAGCTTAGGGACAGGGACAGAGACCCAGTACTTC. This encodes CASSLGTGTETQYF.

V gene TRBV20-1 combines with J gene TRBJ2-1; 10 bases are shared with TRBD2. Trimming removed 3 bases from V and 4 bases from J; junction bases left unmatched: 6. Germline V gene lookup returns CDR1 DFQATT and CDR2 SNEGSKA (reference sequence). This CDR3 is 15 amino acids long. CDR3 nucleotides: TGCAGTGCTAGCATCCTAGCGGGAGAGTACAATGAGCAGTTCTTC. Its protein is CSASILAGEYNEQFF.

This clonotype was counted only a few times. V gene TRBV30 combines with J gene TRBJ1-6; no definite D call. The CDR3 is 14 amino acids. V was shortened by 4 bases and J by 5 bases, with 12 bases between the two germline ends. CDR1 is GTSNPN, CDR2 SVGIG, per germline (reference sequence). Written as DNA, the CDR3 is TGTGCCTGGATTGTGGCGGGAGATAATTCACCCCTCCACTTT. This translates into CAWIVAGDNSPLHF.

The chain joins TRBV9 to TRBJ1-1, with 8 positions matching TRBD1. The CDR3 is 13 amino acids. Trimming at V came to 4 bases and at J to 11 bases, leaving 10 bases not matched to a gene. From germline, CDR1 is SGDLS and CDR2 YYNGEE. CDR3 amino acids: CASSRLDDRGAFF. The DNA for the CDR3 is TGTGCCAGCAGCCGACTCGATGACAGGGGTGCTTTCTTT. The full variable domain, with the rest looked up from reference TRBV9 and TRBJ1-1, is DSGVTQTPKHLITATGQRVTLRCSPRSGDLSVYWYQQSLDQGLQFLIQYYNGEERAKGNILERFSAQQFPDLHSELNLSSLELGDSALYFCASSRLDDRGAFFGQGTRLTVV.

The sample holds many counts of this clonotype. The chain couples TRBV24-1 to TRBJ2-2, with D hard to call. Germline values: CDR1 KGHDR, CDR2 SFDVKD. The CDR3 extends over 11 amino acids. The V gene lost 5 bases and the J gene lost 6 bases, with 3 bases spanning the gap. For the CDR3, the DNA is TGTGCCACCAGTGGTCCCGGGGAGCTGTTTTTT. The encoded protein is CATSGPGELFF.

CDR3 sequence: CSAIPGQGGNTGELFF. Written as DNA, the CDR3 is TGCAGTGCAATTCCGGGACAGGGAGGAAACACCGGGGAGCTGTTTTTT. The V gene is TRBV20-1, the J gene TRBJ2-2, with 9 bases matching TRBD1. Per the germline V gene, CDR1 is DFQATT and CDR2 is SNEGSKA (reference sequence). The J segment lost 2 bases and the V segment lost 6 bases, leaving 10 bases of the junction unmatched. The CDR3 length is 16 residues.

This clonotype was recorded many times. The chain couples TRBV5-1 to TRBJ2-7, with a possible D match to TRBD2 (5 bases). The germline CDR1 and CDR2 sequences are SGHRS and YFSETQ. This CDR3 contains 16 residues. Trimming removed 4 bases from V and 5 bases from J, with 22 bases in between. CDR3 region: CASSTGGLVGNHEQYF. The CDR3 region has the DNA TGCGCCAGCAGCACGGGCGGGCTAGTAGGAAACCACGAGCAGTACTTC.

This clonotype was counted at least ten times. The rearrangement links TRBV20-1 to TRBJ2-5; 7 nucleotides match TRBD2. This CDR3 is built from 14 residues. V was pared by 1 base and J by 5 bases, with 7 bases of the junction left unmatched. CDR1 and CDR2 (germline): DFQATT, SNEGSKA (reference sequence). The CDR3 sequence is CSARGGRARETQYF. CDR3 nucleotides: TGCAGTGCTAGAGGGGGGAGGGCCAGGGAGACCCAGTACTTC.

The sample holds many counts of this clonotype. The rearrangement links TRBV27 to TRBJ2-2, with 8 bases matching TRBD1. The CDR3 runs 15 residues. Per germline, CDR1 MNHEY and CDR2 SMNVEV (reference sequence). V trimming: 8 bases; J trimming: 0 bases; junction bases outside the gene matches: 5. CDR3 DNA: TGTGCCAGCCGACTACAGGGGGCGAACACCGGGGAGCTGTTTTTT. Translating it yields CASRLQGANTGELFF.